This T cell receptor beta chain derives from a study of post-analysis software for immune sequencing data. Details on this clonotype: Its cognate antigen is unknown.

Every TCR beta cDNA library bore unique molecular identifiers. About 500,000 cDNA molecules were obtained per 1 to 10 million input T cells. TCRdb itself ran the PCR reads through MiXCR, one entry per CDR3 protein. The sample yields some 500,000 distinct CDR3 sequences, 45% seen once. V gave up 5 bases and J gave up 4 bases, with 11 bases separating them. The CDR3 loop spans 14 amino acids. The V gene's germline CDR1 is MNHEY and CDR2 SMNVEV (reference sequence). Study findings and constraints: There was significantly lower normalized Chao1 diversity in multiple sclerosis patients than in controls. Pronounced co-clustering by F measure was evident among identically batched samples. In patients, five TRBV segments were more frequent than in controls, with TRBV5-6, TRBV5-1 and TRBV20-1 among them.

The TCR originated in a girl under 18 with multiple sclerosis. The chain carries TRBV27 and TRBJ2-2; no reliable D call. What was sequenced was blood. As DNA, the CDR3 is TGTGCCAGCAGTCCCCGACTGATCACCGGGGAGCTGTTTTTT. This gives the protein CASSPRLITGELFF.